This is a list of T cell receptor beta chains from one sample in a study of blood T cell repertoires in COVID-19. This table comes from immunoSEQ multiplex PCR, and its TCRdb copy is limited to in-frame clones, with some not included. The table shows 250,000 to 350,000 clones, with approximately 88% occurring only once. Material for sequencing was PBMCs or T cells enriched from blood (not recorded which). The source of these receptors is a woman in her twenties or thirties who had recovered from COVID-19. CDR3s include the opening cysteine and the closing phenylalanine or tryptophan. The D gene is left open where the match is weak. A clone size is listed for some rows: how often the clone was seen (once, few, many), or a class if it is expanded.

few TRBJ2-3 TRBD2 TRBV2 CASSVLAGADTQYF TGTGCCAGCAGTGTATTAGCGGGGGCAGATACGCAGTATTTT
NA TRBJ2-7 TRBD2 TRBV28 CASSEGGPWEQYF TGTGCCAGCAGTGAGGGAGGGCCCTGGGAGCAGTACTTC
NA TRBJ1-5 NA TRBV6-2/TRBV6-3 CASSADFNGPQHF TGTGCCAGCAGTGCGGACTTCAATGGGCCCCAGCATTTT
NA TRBJ2-5 TRBD2 TRBV2 CAGKRGSQETQYF TGTGCAGGAAAGCGGGGCTCCCAAGAGACCCAGTACTTC
NA TRBJ2-1 TRBD2 TRBV5-1 CASSLESGSGYEQFF TGCGCCAGCAGCTTGGAAAGCGGGAGTGGATATGAGCAGTTCTTC
NA TRBJ2-7 TRBD2 TRBV7-9 CASRPGTSGRSYEQYF TGTGCCAGCAGGCCGGGGACTAGCGGGAGGTCCTACGAGCAGTACTTC
NA TRBJ1-2 NA TRBV18 CASSNLTGKSYTF TGTGCCAGCTCGAACTTGACGGGGAAGAGCTACACCTTC
NA TRBJ1-5 TRBD1 TRBV2 CASRGQGRNQPQHF TGTGCCAGCAGGGGACAGGGGAGAAATCAGCCCCAGCATTTT
NA TRBJ2-2 TRBD2 TRBV7-2 CASSRWTSRSTGELFF TGTGCCAGCAGCCGTTGGACTAGTCGTTCCACCGGGGAGCTGTTTTTT
NA TRBJ1-1 TRBD1 TRBV4-3 CASSHRQGMNTEAFF TGCGCCAGCAGCCACCGACAGGGGATGAACACTGAAGCTTTCTTT
NA TRBJ1-5 TRBD1 TRBV7-2 CASSLGTGGAIQPQHF TGTGCCAGCAGCTTAGGGACAGGGGGGGCGATTCAGCCCCAGCATTTT
NA TRBJ2-4 NA TRBV5-1 CASSLPQLAATSLAKNIQYF TGCGCCAGCAGCTTGCCCCAACTAGCCGCAACTTCCCTAGCCAAAAACATTCAGTACTTC
NA TRBJ2-5 NA TRBV27 CASSIAGRGAWETQYF TGTGCCAGCAGTATCGCCGGAAGGGGCGCGTGGGAGACCCAGTACTTC
NA TRBJ1-2 TRBD1 TRBV30 CAWSGTGHYGYGYTF TGTGCCTGGAGTGGGACAGGGCATTATGGCTATGGCTACACCTTC
NA TRBJ2-4 TRBD1 TRBV4-3 CASSQELTGGRNIQYF TGCGCCAGCAGCCAAGAATTGACAGGGGGCAGAAACATTCAGTACTTC
NA TRBJ1-5 NA TRBV5-8 CASSSLRDYNSNQPQHF TGTGCCAGCAGCTCGCTCCGGGACTACAATAGCAATCAGCCCCAGCATTTT
NA TRBJ2-2 NA TRBV7-3 CASSFAGSVFRNTGELFF TGTGCCAGCAGCTTCGCTGGGAGTGTGTTCCGAAACACCGGGGAGCTGTTTTTT
NA TRBJ2-7 TRBD1 TRBV6-5 CASSYMGTGTYEQYF TGTGCCAGCAGTTACATGGGGACAGGGACCTACGAGCAGTACTTC
NA TRBJ1-2 TRBD1 TRBV10-3 CAISEPADRAHGDYGYTF TGTGCCATCAGTGAGCCGGCCGACAGGGCCCATGGGGATTATGGCTACACCTTC
NA TRBJ1-2 NA TRBV6-2/TRBV6-3 CASSPVPSRGYTF TGTGCCAGCAGCCCCGTCCCATCGCGCGGCTACACCTTC
NA TRBJ1-2 TRBD1 TRBV9 CASRTGEGDGYTF TGTGCCAGCAGGACAGGGGAAGGAGATGGCTACACCTTC
NA TRBJ2-3 NA TRBV7-2 CASSPATGGRTDTQYF TGTGCCAGCAGCCCCGCTACCGGAGGACGGACAGATACGCAGTATTTT
NA TRBJ2-7 NA TRBV5-5 CASSLVSSYEQYF TGTGCCAGCAGCTTGGTCAGCTCCTACGAGCAGTACTTC
NA TRBJ2-7 TRBD2 TRBV7-2 CASSFGTGGYEQYF TGTGCCAGCAGCTTCGGGACCGGGGGGTACGAGCAGTACTTC
NA TRBJ2-7 TRBD1 TRBV5-1 CASSLQGTGTGVYEQYF TGCGCCAGCAGCTTGCAAGGCACCGGGACAGGGGTCTACGAGCAGTACTTC
NA TRBJ2-3 TRBD2 TRBV5-1 CASSLEAGGADTQYF TGCGCCAGCAGCTTGGAGGCGGGAGGGGCGGATACGCAGTATTTT
NA TRBJ2-7 NA TRBV18 CASSPDLGGSFSEQYF TGTGCCAGCTCACCAGATTTAGGGGGTAGTTTTAGCGAGCAGTACTTC
once TRBJ2-3 NA TRBV3-1/TRBV3-2 CASSQFLGTDTQYF TGTGCCAGCAGCCAGTTTCTAGGCACAGATACGCAGTATTTT
NA TRBJ1-6 NA TRBV2 CASSDLWEGSSYNSPLHF TGTGCCAGCAGTGACCTATGGGAGGGAAGCTCCTATAATTCACCCCTCCACTTT
NA TRBJ2-1 NA TRBV2 CASSGKLGAEDLNEQFF TGTGCCAGCAGTGGAAAGTTGGGAGCGGAGGACCTCAATGAGCAGTTCTTC
NA TRBJ1-5 NA TRBV27 CASRQAYNQPQHF TGTGCCAGCAGACAGGCGTACAATCAGCCCCAGCATTTT
NA TRBJ1-5 NA TRBV24-1 CATSDLSGDQPQHF TGTGCCACCAGTGATTTGTCGGGGGACCAGCCCCAGCATTTT
NA TRBJ2-4 TRBD2 TRBV7-9 CASSPRGGENIQYF TGTGCCAGCAGCCCCCGGGGGGGGGAAAACATTCAGTACTTC
NA TRBJ2-5 NA TRBV5-4 CASTGAAGETQYF TGTGCCAGCACTGGCGCAGCGGGAGAGACCCAGTACTTC
few TRBJ2-1 TRBD2 TRBV27 CASSFIGTSGVLRNEQFF TGTGCCAGCAGTTTTATCGGGACTAGCGGGGTCCTAAGGAATGAGCAGTTCTTC
NA TRBJ2-3 TRBD2 TRBV6-2/TRBV6-3 CASSLPGLGADTQYF TGTGCCAGCAGTCTACCGGGACTAGGCGCAGATACGCAGTATTTT
NA TRBJ2-3 TRBD1 TRBV9 CASSAGAGGYTDTQYF TGTGCCAGCAGCGCGGGAGCAGGGGGCTACACAGATACGCAGTATTTT
NA TRBJ1-6 NA TRBV27 CASSSPPIGAANSPLHF TGTGCCAGCAGCTCCCCTCCAATTGGTGCGGCTAATTCACCCCTCCACTTT
once TRBJ2-1 NA TRBV5-1 CASSLASVSYNEQFF TGCGCCAGCAGCTTGGCCAGTGTCTCCTACAATGAGCAGTTCTTC
NA TRBJ1-1 TRBD1 TRBV19 CASTSLTGVMNTEAFF TGTGCCAGTACCTCTCTAACAGGGGTAATGAACACTGAAGCTTTCTTT
NA TRBJ1-4 NA TRBV9 CASSEDRFNEKLFF TGTGCCAGCAGCGAGGACAGATTTAATGAAAAACTGTTTTTT
NA TRBJ1-4 NA TRBV29-1 CSVHLATGGEKLFF TGCAGCGTTCACCTCGCGACAGGCGGGGAAAAACTGTTTTTT
NA TRBJ1-2 NA TRBV5-1 CASIEIPGDYGYTF TGCGCCAGCATCGAAATCCCGGGGGACTATGGCTACACCTTC
few TRBJ1-1 TRBD1 TRBV27 CASRTGSRENTEAFF TGTGCCAGCAGGACAGGGTCTCGGGAGAACACTGAAGCTTTCTTT
NA TRBJ2-3 NA TRBV7-2 CASSPQGGGITDTQYF TGTGCCAGCAGCCCCCAGGGCGGGGGCATCACAGATACGCAGTATTTT
NA TRBJ2-1 TRBD2 TRBV7-9 CASSPRRMRGGRAPFF TGTGCCAGCAGCCCTAGAAGAATGAGGGGCGGGAGGGCCCCGTTCTTC
NA TRBJ2-5 TRBD2 TRBV7-2 CASSTGLAGAIQETQYF TGTGCCAGCAGCACGGGACTAGCGGGGGCGATCCAAGAGACCCAGTACTTC
NA TRBJ2-2 NA TRBV3-1/TRBV3-2 CASVGSTGELFF TGTGCCAGCGTGGGGAGCACCGGGGAGCTGTTTTTT
NA TRBJ2-1 NA TRBV19 CASSMLPGVVGEQFF TGTGCCAGTAGTATGCTCCCGGGGGTGGTCGGTGAGCAGTTCTTC
once TRBJ2-5 TRBD2 TRBV28 CASHQMGLAGFETQYF TGTGCCAGCCATCAGATGGGACTAGCGGGATTCGAGACCCAGTACTTC
NA TRBJ2-7 TRBD1 TRBV5-1 CASTTTQGAYEQYF TGCGCCAGCACCACGACTCAGGGGGCCTACGAGCAGTACTTC
few TRBJ2-7 NA TRBV2 CARGGSSRLYEQYF TGTGCCCGAGGGGGATCCTCACGCCTGTACGAGCAGTACTTC
NA TRBJ1-1 NA TRBV15 CATSSGWGRGGNTEAFF TGTGCCACCAGCAGTGGATGGGGCAGGGGAGGGAATACTGAAGCTTTCTTT
NA TRBJ2-7 NA TRBV4-1 CASSQTSPSSYEQYF TGCGCCAGCAGCCAAACTAGTCCGAGCTCCTACGAGCAGTACTTC